One and the same sample provided the 7 T cell receptor beta chains below, sequenced in a study of T cells in Graves' hyperthyroidism and ophthalmopathy. The source material, RNA transcripts, was used to amplify TCR beta CDR3 regions. The TCR CDR3 first-round RT-PCR relied on the HTBI primer set. One entry per CDR3 protein, called by TCRdb with MiXCR from the multiplex PCR reads. In the table there are a few hundred thousand distinct CDR3 sequences, 15% to 17% of which are singletons. Sequenced material: blood. The receptor source for this set is a woman between 18 and 29 years old with Graves' hyperthyroidism that later progressed to Graves' ophthalmopathy.

There are a few counts of this clonotype. CDR3 amino acids: CASSLGYTGVNYGYTF. Written as DNA, the CDR3 is TGTGCCAGCAGTTTAGGGTATACAGGGGTGAACTATGGCTACACCTTC. This chain joins TRBV12-3 or TRBV12-4 and TRBJ1-2; the match to TRBD1 covers 7 bases. J lost 2 bases, V lost 1 base, and 7 bases had no gene match. This CDR3 contains 16 residues.

This clonotype was detected once. The rearrangement links TRBV12-3 or TRBV12-4 to TRBJ2-5; either TRBD1 or TRBD2 may fit D (5 bases each). Trimming took 5 bases from V and 4 from J, leaving 20 bases between them. This CDR3 is 16 amino acids long. CDR3 in amino acids: CASSPYVLGRAETQYF. Here the CDR3 DNA reads TGTGCCAGCAGTCCATATGTTTTGGGGCGGGCAGAGACCCAGTACTTC.

This clonotype was seen ten or more times. This chain joins TRBV12-3 or TRBV12-4 and TRBJ2-1; TRBD2 aligns across 10 bases. This CDR3 is 16 amino acids long. The V and J ends lost 7 bases and 3 bases, in that order; junction bases with no gene match: 9. The CDR3: CASTTGRTSGYNEQFF. The CDR3 bases are TGTGCCAGCACCACAGGAAGGACTAGCGGCTACAATGAGCAGTTCTTC.

The gene calls are TRBV2 and TRBJ2-3; TRBD2 matches 11 bases. Germline V gene data show CDR1 as SNHLY and CDR2 as FYNNEI. CDR3 size: 16 residues. V was clipped by 5 bases and J by 6 bases; unmatched bases: 10. CDR3 coding DNA: TGTGCCAGCAGTTCCTTAGCGGGAGGGCCAGGGGATACGCAGTATTTT. Amino acids: CASSSLAGGPGDTQYF.

This clonotype has a count of ten or more. In DNA form, the CDR3 reads TGTGCCAGCAGTTTTGGACGGTCCTACGAGCAGTACTTC. Protein product: CASSFGRSYEQYF. J is TRBJ2-7 and V is TRBV12-3 or TRBV12-4; D ambiguous. The CDR3 has 13 amino acids. Deletions cut 3 bases from V and 1 base from J, with 7 bases between.

This clonotype was recorded many times. V gene TRBV3-1 combines with J gene TRBJ2-2; 7 nucleotides agree with TRBD1. The germline V gene has CDR1 LGHDT and CDR2 YNNKEL (reference sequence). With 2 bases clipped from V and 6 bases from J, the junction kept 3 bases outside the gene matches. This CDR3 has 14 amino acids. CDR3 in DNA: TGTGCCAGCAGCCAAACAGGGGTCTCCGGGGAGCTGTTTTTT. The encoded protein is CASSQTGVSGELFF.

This clonotype was observed a few times. V usage is TRBV7-3 and J usage is TRBJ2-1; 10 bases fit TRBD2. CDR3 length: 17 residues. The V gene's germline CDR1 is SGHTA and CDR2 FQGTGA. The junction had 8 bases not matched to a gene; V was cut back by 1 base and J by 5 bases. CDR3 DNA sequence: TGTGCCAGCAGCTTAATCCCAGCGGGAGGGCCCCACAATGAGCAGTTCTTC. Translating gives CASSLIPAGGPHNEQFF. The whole variable domain, filled in from reference TRBV7-3 and TRBJ2-1, reads GAGVSQTPSNKVTEKGKYVELRCDPISGHTALYWYRQSLGQGPEFLIYFQGTGAADDSGLPNDRFFAVRPEGSVSTLKIQRTERGDSAVYLCASSLIPAGGPHNEQFFGPGTRLTVL.